This T cell receptor (beta chain) was sequenced for a study of blood T cell repertoires in COVID-19. Study-wide context: There were acute and convalescent COVID-19 samples, and they came from the United States, Italy and Spain. From T cells, B-cell-depleted T cells, or PBMCs came the material, which was cDNA or gDNA.

Source study methods: Amplification from reference gene primers served as the basis for estimated nucleated cell counts. Sequencing was performed with immunoSEQ multiplex PCR; in TCRdb, only in-frame clones are kept and a portion is missing. That table gives V, J and clone size, and the DNA gave D and trimming. The sample consists of approximately 240,000 clones, around 82% of them appearing once. The TCR comes from a woman aged 55-69 years with acute or convalescent COVID-19. The sequenced sample consisted of peripheral blood.

The CDR3 sequence is CATGEGENYGYTF. CDR3 sequence (DNA): TGCGCCACCGGGGAGGGGGAAAACTATGGCTACACCTTC. This sequence joins TRBV5-1 and TRBJ1-2; TRBD1 might be the D (6 bases). V dropped 9 bases and J dropped 2 bases, with 14 bases sitting between them. Per the germline V gene, CDR1 is SGHRS and CDR2 is YFSETQ. CDR3 size: 13 residues.